Reported below is one T cell receptor (beta chain). Its antigen is as yet unknown. V lost 0 bases and J lost 0, with 12 bases in between. Germline V gene lookup returns CDR1 ENHRY and CDR2 SYGVKD. The CDR3 totals 17 residues. Sorted subsets were amplified in replicate PCRs using 200 ng DNA, about 30,000 T cell genomes. The table came from immunoSEQ multiplex PCR; TCRdb's copy has only in-frame clones and leaves some out. Found here are roughly 2.1 million clones, about 93% of them singletons; the top ten hold over 1.5%. The data belong to a study of shared clonotypes between healthy human individuals. Study results and limitations: Rarefaction indicated that sorted-subset sequencing remained incomplete although depth was large. Limitation of the genetic and exposure-history diversity represented came from the few donors.

CD45RO-negative, CCR7-selected cells formed the naive CD8 fraction, which excluded terminally differentiated effector memory CD45RA+ cells. The sample consisted of naive CD8+ T cells from PBMCs. This sequence was found in a man between 18 and 29 years old in good health. Some clones in this sample may be carry-over from other donors' samples. The chain recombines TRBV10-3 with TRBJ2-1, with D hard to call. This CDR3 is CAISESEGLTSYNEQFF. For the CDR3, the DNA is TGTGCCATCAGTGAGTCCGAAGGGCTTACCTCCTACAATGAGCAGTTCTTC.